The 20 T cell receptor beta chains presented below share a single source sample, sequenced in a study of beta chain features in type 1 diabetes. Of the isolated RNA, all was reverse transcribed, and so the sequenced material was expressed TCRB transcripts. Profiled with immunoSEQ multiplex PCR; TCRdb holds only in-frame clones, not every one. This sample has 130,000 to 150,000 clones, with about 13% found just once. Whole-study findings and limits: The study found moderately but significantly shorter TCRB CDR3s in all four CD4+ subsets of Type 1 diabetes patients.

These TCRs are of unknown antigen specificity. The sequencing input was central memory CD4+ T cells from blood. The receptors originated from a man aged 18 to 30 with type 1 diabetes.

The gene calls are TRBV5-1 and TRBJ1-6; possible D gene TRBD1, 5 bases. Deletions cut 4 bases from V and 5 bases from J, with 10 bases between. The CDR3 runs to 14 residues. CDR1 SGHRS and CDR2 YFSETQ come from the germline V gene. This CDR3 reads CASSEGHDNSPLHF. CDR3 bases: TGCGCCAGCAGCGAAGGACATGATAATTCACCCCTCCACTTT.

The V and J genes are TRBV2 and TRBJ1-1; 7 bases are a match to TRBD1. Germline assignment: CDR1 SNHLY and CDR2 FYNNEI. The V segment lost 5 bases and the J segment 1 base; nucleotides outside the gene matches: 4. The CDR3 consists of 14 residues. CDR3: CASSNRGRNTEAFF. The DNA for the CDR3 is TGTGCCAGCAGTAACAGGGGAAGGAACACTGAAGCTTTCTTT.

This clone was picked up a small number of times. The gene calls are TRBV28 and TRBJ2-3; no firm D call. Between the trimmed V and J ends, which lost 5 bases and 8 bases, there was a span of 11 bases. CDR3 size: 12 residues. The germline V gene has CDR1 MDHEN and CDR2 SYDVKM. The chain's CDR3 is CASSSIPSTQYF. CDR3 bases: TGTGCCAGCAGTAGTATTCCCAGTACGCAGTATTTT.

This clone was seen a few times. The gene calls are TRBV5-6 and TRBJ1-1, with 11 bases aligning to TRBD1. The V and J ends lost 2 bases and 2 bases, in that order; junction bases with no gene match: 2. Germline V lookup: CDR1 SGHDT, CDR2 YYEEEE. This CDR3 contains 15 residues. CDR3 coding DNA: TGTGCCAGCAGCTTTCGGACAGGGGGCAACACTGAAGCTTTCTTT. Translation gives CASSFRTGGNTEAFF.

The V call is TRBV28, the J call TRBJ1-2, with D unclear. The germline V and J ends were trimmed by 6 bases and 4 bases, with 12 bases remaining between them. The CDR3 is 13 residues long. The V gene's germline CDR1 is MDHEN and CDR2 SYDVKM. The CDR3 DNA follows: TGTGCCAGCAGCCCTGGTCCGACCTATGGCTACACCTTC. Residues: CASSPGPTYGYTF.

Only a few counts were recorded for this clone. The genes are TRBV25-1 and TRBJ1-6; D is perhaps TRBD1 (5 bases). CDR1 MGHDK and CDR2 SYGVNS come from the germline V gene. V lost 7 bases to trimming and J lost 6 bases, with 16 bases between them. The CDR3 extends over 15 amino acids. DNA for the CDR3: TGTGCCAGCACCCCCGAGTGGGGGGGTAATTCACCCCTCCACTTT. This sequence encodes CASTPEWGGNSPLHF.

As regards this clone: Within the sample, other DNA sequences also encode this same CDR3. V gene TRBV9 combines with J gene TRBJ2-1; D is unclear. Trimming pared 9 bases from V and 0 bases from J, leaving 10 bases between. This CDR3 contains 13 residues. In germline, CDR1 is SGDLS, CDR2 YYNGEE. The CDR3 DNA follows: TGTGCCACCGGTCAGAACTCCTACAATGAGCAGTTCTTC. Protein sequence: CATGQNSYNEQFF.

This clone was detected only a few times. The J gene is TRBJ2-1, the V gene TRBV9, with 8 bases fitting TRBD1. The CDR3 consists of 15 residues. Unmatched junction bases numbered 8, after V lost 1 base and J lost 8 bases. The germline CDR1 and CDR2 sequences are SGDLS and YYNGEE. CDR3 coding DNA: TGTGCCAGCAGCGTATCCCCAGACAGGGGAGATGAGCAGTTCTTC. Its translation: CASSVSPDRGDEQFF.

Only a few counts were recorded for this clone. V usage is TRBV28 and J usage is TRBJ1-2; D is unclear. V was pared by 7 bases and J by 8 bases, with 17 bases between. CDR3 length: 13 amino acids. Germline CDR1 and CDR2: MDHEN and SYDVKM. The CDR3 DNA reads as TGTGCCAGCACCCGAGGCCCCATCGCGGGCTACACCTTC. Translation: CASTRGPIAGYTF.

The V call is TRBV4-2, the J call TRBJ2-4; D may be TRBD2 (7 bases). With 0 bases removed from V and 3 bases from J, the gap between germline ends came to 18 bases. CDR1 LGHNA and CDR2 YNFKEQ come from the germline V gene. The CDR3 spans 18 residues. In nucleotides, the CDR3 is TGTGCCAGCAGCCAAGATCAGGCGGGGGCTGGGGGCAAAAACATTCAGTACTTC. Its protein is CASSQDQAGAGGKNIQYF.

V is TRBV6-5 and J is TRBJ2-7; TRBD1 is a possible D gene (6 bases). Trimming left V 11 bases short and J 0 bases short, with 11 bases between. The CDR3 contains 12 residues. Germline assignment: CDR1 MNHEY and CDR2 SVGAGI. The CDR3 sequence is CASTGNSYEQYF. The CDR3 DNA sequence: TGTGCCTCGACAGGTAACTCCTACGAGCAGTACTTC.

The gene calls are TRBV15 and TRBJ2-5, with 7 bases aligning to TRBD1. There are 15 residues in the CDR3. Germline-derived CDR1 and CDR2 are LNHNV and YYDKDF (reference sequence). The V segment lost 11 bases and the J segment 2 bases; nucleotides outside the gene matches: 14. CDR3 bases: TGTGCCGTCGAGGACCGGGACAGAGCACAAGAGACCCAGTACTTC. Encoded protein: CAVEDRDRAQETQYF.

This clone was seen a handful of times. J is TRBJ1-4 and V is TRBV7-9, with D possibly matching TRBD1 (5 bases). Germline V lookup: CDR1 SEHNR, CDR2 FQNEAQ (reference sequence). Trimming cost V 4 bases and J 8 bases, with 11 bases left between them. The length of the CDR3 is 13 residues. The CDR3 protein is CASSWGLGEKLFF. DNA of the CDR3: TGTGCCAGCAGCTGGGGGTTGGGCGAAAAACTGTTTTTT.

J is TRBJ2-3 and V is TRBV5-8; 7 bases map to TRBD1. CDR3 size: 15 residues. V trimming: 4 bases; J trimming: 6 bases; junction bases outside the gene matches: 11. The germline gives CDR1 SGHTS, CDR2 YDEGEE. The CDR3 DNA follows: TGTGCCAGCAGCCTTAGACAGGGACCAGGGGATACGCAGTATTTT. Protein: CASSLRQGPGDTQYF.

This clone was observed a handful of times. The chain recombines TRBV9 with TRBJ1-1, with D unresolved. V gave up 0 bases and J gave up 7 bases, with 10 bases separating them. Looked up from germline, CDR1 is SGDLS and CDR2 is YYNGEE. The CDR3 has 13 residues. The DNA for the CDR3 is TGTGCCAGCAGCGTAGGGACTGGCCGTGAAGCTTTCTTT. It codes for CASSVGTGREAFF. Complete variable domain (other parts from reference TRBV9 and TRBJ1-1): DSGVTQTPKHLITATGQRVTLRCSPRSGDLSVYWYQQSLDQGLQFLIQYYNGEERAKGNILERFSAQQFPDLHSELNLSSLELGDSALYFCASSVGTGREAFFGQGTRLTVV.

The rearrangement uses TRBV11-3 and TRBJ2-7; TRBD1 matches at 7 bases. V dropped 1 base and J dropped 0; count of bases not matched to a gene: 3. The length of the CDR3 is 15 residues. Per germline, CDR1 SGHNT and CDR2 YENEEA. CDR3 amino acids: CASSLGQGSSYEQYF. The DNA for the CDR3 is TGTGCCAGCAGCTTAGGACAGGGAAGCTCCTACGAGCAGTACTTC.

The chain recombines TRBV2 with TRBJ1-1, with TRBD1 as a possible D gene (6 bases). V lost 6 bases, J lost 2 bases, and 10 bases lay in between. This CDR3 has 13 residues. The germline gives CDR1 SNHLY, CDR2 FYNNEI. This CDR3 reads CASSKDSNTEAFF. CDR3 DNA sequence: TGTGCCAGCAGCAAGGACAGTAACACTGAAGCTTTCTTT.

This clone was seen a few times. The rearrangement uses TRBV25-1 and TRBJ1-1; D is unclear. The CDR3 consists of 11 residues. The germline V gene has CDR1 MGHDK and CDR2 SYGVNS. The germline V and J ends were trimmed by 7 bases and 3 bases, with 6 bases remaining between them. CDR3 loop: CASKVDTEAFF. CDR3 nucleotides: TGTGCCAGCAAAGTGGACACTGAAGCTTTCTTT.

This chain joins TRBV18 and TRBJ1-1; the D is unclear. Looked up from germline, CDR1 is KGHSH and CDR2 is LQKENI. Deletions cut 1 base from V and 1 base from J, with 4 bases between. The CDR3 covers 13 residues. The CDR3: CASSPRSNTEAFF. The CDR3 coding sequence is TGTGCCAGCTCACCACGGTCGAACACTGAAGCTTTCTTT. The full variable domain, with the rest looked up from reference TRBV18 and TRBJ1-1, is NAGVMQNPRHLVRRRGQEARLRCSPMKGHSHVYWYRQLPEEGLKFMVYLQKENIIDESGMPKERFSAEFPKEGPSILRIQQVVRGDSAAYFCASSPRSNTEAFFGQGTRLTVV.

This clone was recorded once. The rearrangement uses TRBV6-6 and TRBJ2-7; D is possibly TRBD1 or TRBD2 (5 bases each). The CDR3 is made up of 13 amino acids. Germline V gene sequence: CDR1 MNHNY, CDR2 SVGAGI (reference sequence). V dropped 5 bases and J dropped 6 bases, with 14 bases sitting between them. The CDR3 sequence is CASSVGRAGEQYF. The CDR3 bases are TGTGCCAGCAGTGTCGGCAGGGCGGGCGAGCAGTACTTC.